This T cell receptor beta chain was captured by sequencing in a study of monozygotic twins with inflammatory bowel disease. Findings and caveats of the study: It was in IBD patients that TCRbeta diversity (inverse Simpson) was lower than in healthy co-twins.

There were about 3,500 ng of total RNA used for each TCR library. Eight separate reactions per sample yielded the cDNA. No DNA is given; TCRdb re-called the 5' RACE reads and lists each CDR3 protein once. The sample table includes 350,000 to 550,000 distinct CDR3 sequences. The CDR3 covers 15 residues. CDR1 and CDR2 (germline): MRHNA, SNTAGT. A word on this clonotype: Its cognate antigen is unknown.

The rearrangement links TRBV6-4 to TRBJ2-1; the TCRdb D gene call, TRBD2, has no DNA to confirm it. Sequencing was carried out using blood. The receptor was isolated from a human donor with ulcerative colitis or Crohn's disease, or a healthy co-twin of an affected twin (not recorded which). The CDR3 sequence is CASSDSSGRRNEQFF.